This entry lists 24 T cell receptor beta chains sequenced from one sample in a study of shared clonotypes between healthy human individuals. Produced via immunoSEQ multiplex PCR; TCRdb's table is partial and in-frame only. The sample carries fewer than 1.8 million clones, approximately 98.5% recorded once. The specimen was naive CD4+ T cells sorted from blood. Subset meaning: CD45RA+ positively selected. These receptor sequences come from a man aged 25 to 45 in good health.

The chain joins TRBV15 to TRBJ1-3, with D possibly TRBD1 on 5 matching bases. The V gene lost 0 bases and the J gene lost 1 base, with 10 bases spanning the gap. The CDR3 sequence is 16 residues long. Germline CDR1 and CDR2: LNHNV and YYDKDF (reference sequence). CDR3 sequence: CATSRDWGRSGNTIYF. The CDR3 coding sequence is TGTGCCACCAGCAGAGATTGGGGACGGTCTGGAAACACCATATATTTT.

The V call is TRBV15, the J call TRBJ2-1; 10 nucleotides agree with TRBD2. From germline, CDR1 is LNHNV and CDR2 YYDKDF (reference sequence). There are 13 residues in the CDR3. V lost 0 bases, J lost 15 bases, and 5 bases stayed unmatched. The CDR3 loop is CATSRDLAGALFF. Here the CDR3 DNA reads TGTGCCACCAGCAGAGATCTAGCGGGGGCTCTGTTCTTC.

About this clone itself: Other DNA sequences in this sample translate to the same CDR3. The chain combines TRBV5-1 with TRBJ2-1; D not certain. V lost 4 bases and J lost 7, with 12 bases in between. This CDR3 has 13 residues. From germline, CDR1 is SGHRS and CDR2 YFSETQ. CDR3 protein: CASSGTSGNEQFF. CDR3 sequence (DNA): TGCGCCAGCAGCGGAACGTCCGGGAATGAGCAGTTCTTC.

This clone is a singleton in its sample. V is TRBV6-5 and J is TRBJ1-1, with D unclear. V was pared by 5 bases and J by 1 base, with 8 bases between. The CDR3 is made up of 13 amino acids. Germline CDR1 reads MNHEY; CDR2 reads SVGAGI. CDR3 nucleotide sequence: TGTGCCAGCAGTATGGTTCGGAACACTGAAGCTTTCTTT. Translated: CASSMVRNTEAFF.

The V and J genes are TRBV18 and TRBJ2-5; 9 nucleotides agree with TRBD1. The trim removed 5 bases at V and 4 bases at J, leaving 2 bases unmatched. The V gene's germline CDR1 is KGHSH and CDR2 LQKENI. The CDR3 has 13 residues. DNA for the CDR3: TGTGCCAGCTCAGAGACAGGGGGAGAGACCCAGTACTTC. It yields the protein CASSETGGETQYF.

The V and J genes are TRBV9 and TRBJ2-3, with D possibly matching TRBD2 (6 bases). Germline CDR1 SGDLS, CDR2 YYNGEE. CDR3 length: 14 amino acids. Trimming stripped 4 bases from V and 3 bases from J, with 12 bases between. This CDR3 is CASSPVGGTDTQYF. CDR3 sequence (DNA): TGTGCCAGCAGCCCAGTCGGAGGGACAGATACGCAGTATTTT. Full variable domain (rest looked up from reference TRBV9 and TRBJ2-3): DSGVTQTPKHLITATGQRVTLRCSPRSGDLSVYWYQQSLDQGLQFLIQYYNGEERAKGNILERFSAQQFPDLHSELNLSSLELGDSALYFCASSPVGGTDTQYFGPGTRLTVL.

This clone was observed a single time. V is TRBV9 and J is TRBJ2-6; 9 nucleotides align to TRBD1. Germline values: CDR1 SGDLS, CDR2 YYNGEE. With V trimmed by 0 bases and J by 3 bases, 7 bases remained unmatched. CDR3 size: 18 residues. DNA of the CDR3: TGTGCCAGCAGCGTAGGTCTGGGACAGGGCTTTGGGGCCAACGTCCTGACTTTC. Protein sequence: CASSVGLGQGFGANVLTF.

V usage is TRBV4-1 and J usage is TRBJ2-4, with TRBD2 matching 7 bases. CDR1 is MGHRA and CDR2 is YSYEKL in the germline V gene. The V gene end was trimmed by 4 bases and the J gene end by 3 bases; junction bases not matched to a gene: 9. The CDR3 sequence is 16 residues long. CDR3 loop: CASSLRGRDGKNIQYF. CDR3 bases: TGCGCCAGCAGCCTCCGGGGGAGGGATGGCAAAAACATTCAGTACTTC.

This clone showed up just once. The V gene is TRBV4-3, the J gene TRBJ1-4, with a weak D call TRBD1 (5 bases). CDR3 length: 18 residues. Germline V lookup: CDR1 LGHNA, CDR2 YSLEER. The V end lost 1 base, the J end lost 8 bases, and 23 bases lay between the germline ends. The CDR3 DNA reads TGCGCCAGCAGCCAAGGAAGGGGCCGTCAGGGTGTCGACGAAAAACTGTTTTTT. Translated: CASSQGRGRQGVDEKLFF.

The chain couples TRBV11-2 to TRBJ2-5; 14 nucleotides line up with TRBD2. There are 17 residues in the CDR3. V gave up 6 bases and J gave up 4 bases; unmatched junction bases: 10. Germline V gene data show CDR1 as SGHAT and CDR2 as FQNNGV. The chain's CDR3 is CASSVQGLAGAGETQYF. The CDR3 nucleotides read TGTGCCAGCAGTGTACAGGGACTAGCGGGAGCGGGAGAGACCCAGTACTTC.

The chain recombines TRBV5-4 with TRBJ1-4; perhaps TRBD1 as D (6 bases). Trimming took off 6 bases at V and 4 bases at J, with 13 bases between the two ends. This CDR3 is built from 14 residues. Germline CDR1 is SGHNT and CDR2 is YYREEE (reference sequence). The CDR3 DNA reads TGTGCCAGCACCCTTGACAGGTTTAATGAAAAACTGTTTTTT. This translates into CASTLDRFNEKLFF.

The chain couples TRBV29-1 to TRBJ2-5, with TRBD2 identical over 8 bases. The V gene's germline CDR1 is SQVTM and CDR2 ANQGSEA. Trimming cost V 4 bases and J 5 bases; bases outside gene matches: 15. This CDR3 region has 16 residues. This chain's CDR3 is CSVVGVAGLAQETQYF. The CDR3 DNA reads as TGCAGCGTTGTGGGGGTAGCGGGGCTAGCACAGGAGACCCAGTACTTC. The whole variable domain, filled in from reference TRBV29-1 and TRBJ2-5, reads SAVISQKPSRDICQRGTSLTIQCQVDSQVTMMFWYRQQPGQSLTLIATANQGSEATYESGFVIDKFPISRPNLTFSTLTVSNMSPEDSSIYLCSVVGVAGLAQETQYFGPGTRLLVL.

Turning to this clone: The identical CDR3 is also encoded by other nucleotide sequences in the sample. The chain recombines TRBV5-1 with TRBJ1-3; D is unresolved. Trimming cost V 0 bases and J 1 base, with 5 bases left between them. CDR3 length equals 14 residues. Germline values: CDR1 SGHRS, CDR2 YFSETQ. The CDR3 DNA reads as TGCGCCAGCAGCTTGGATAATTCTGGAAACACCATATATTTT. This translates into CASSLDNSGNTIYF.

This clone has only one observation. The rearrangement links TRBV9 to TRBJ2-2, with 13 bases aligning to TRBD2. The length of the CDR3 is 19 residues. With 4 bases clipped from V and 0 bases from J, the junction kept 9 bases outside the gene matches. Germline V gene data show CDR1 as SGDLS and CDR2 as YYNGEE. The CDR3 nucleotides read TGTGCCAGCAGCATGGGACTAGCGGGACGGAAGGCGAACACCGGGGAGCTGTTTTTT. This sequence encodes CASSMGLAGRKANTGELFF.

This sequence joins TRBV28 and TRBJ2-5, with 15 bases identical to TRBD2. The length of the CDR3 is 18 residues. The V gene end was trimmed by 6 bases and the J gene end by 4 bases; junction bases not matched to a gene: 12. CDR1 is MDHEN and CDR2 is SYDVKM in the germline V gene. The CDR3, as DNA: TGTGCCAGCAGACTCCAACGGACTAGCGGGAGGGCTTTAGAGACCCAGTACTTC. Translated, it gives CASRLQRTSGRALETQYF. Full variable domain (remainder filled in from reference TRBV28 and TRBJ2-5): DVKVTQSSRYLVKRTGEKVFLECVQDMDHENMFWYRQDPGLGLRLIYFSYDVKMKEKGDIPEGYSVSREKKERFSLILESASTNQTSMYLCASRLQRTSGRALETQYFGPGTRLLVL.

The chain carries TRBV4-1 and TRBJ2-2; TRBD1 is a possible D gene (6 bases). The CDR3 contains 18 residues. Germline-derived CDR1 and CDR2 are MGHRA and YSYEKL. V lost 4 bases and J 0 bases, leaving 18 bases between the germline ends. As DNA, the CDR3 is TGCGCCAGCAGCCTCCCTATACAGGGTTTCTCGAACACCGGGGAGCTGTTTTTT. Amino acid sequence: CASSLPIQGFSNTGELFF.

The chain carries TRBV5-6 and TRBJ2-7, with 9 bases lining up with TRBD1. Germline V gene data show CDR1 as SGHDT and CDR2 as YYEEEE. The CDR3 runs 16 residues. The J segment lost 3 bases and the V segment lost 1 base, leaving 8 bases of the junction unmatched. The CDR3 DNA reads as TGTGCCAGCAGCTTGTTGTCAGGACAGGGGCGCTACGAGCAGTACTTC. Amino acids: CASSLLSGQGRYEQYF.

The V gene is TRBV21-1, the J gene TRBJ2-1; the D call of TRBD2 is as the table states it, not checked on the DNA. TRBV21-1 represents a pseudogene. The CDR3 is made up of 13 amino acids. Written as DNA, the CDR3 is TGTGCCAGCAGCATAGGCGGCTTCAATGAGCAGTTCTTC. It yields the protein CASSIGGFNEQFF.

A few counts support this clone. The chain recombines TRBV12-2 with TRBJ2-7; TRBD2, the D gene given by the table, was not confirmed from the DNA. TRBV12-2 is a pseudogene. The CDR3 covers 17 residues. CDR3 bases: TGTGCAAGTCGCTTGCCGAGCGGGAGGGCCGTCCGGCGCGAGCAGTACTTC. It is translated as CASRLPSGRAVRREQYF.

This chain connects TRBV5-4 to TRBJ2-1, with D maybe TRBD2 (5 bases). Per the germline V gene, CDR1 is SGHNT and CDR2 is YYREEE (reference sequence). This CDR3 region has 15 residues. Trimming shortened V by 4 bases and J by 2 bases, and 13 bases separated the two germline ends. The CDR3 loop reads CASSPGSGTYNEQFF. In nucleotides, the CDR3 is TGTGCCAGCAGCCCTGGGAGCGGAACCTACAATGAGCAGTTCTTC. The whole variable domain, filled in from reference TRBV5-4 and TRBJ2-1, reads ETGVTQSPTHLIKTRGQQVTLRCSSQSGHNTVSWYQQALGQGPQFIFQYYREEENGRGNFPPRFSGLQFPNYSSELNVNALELDDSALYLCASSPGSGTYNEQFFGPGTRLTVL.

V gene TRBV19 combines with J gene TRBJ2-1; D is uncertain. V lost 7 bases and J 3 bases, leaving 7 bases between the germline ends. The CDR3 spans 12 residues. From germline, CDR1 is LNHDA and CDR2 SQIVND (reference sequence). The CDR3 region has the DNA TGTGCCAGTAAAGAGAGCTACAATGAGCAGTTCTTC. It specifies CASKESYNEQFF.

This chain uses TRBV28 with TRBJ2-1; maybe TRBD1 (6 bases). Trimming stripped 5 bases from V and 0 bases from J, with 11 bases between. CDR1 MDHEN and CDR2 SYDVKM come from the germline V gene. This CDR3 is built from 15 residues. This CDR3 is CASSVRQASYNEQFF. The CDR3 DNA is TGTGCCAGCAGTGTGCGACAGGCCTCCTACAATGAGCAGTTCTTC.

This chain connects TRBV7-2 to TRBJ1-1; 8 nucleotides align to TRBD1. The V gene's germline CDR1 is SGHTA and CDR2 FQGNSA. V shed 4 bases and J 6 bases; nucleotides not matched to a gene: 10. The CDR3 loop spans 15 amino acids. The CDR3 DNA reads TGTGCCAGCAGCTCCCCGACAGGGGTGCTTTCTGAAGCTTTCTTT. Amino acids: CASSSPTGVLSEAFF.

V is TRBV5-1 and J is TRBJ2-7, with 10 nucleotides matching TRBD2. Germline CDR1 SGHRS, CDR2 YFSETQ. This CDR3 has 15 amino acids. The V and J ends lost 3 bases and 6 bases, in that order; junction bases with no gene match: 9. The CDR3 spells CASSSSSGRAREQYF. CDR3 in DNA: TGCGCCAGCAGCTCCTCTAGCGGGAGAGCGCGCGAGCAGTACTTC.